The clone carrying this TCR beta chain showed up just a few times. Germline V gene data show CDR1 as KGHSH and CDR2 as LQKENI. The CDR3 loop spans 15 amino acids. The V end was cut by 3 bases, the J end by 7 bases, with 15 bases between. This sample stems from a study of blood T cell repertoires in COVID-19. Repertoires were generated with immunoSEQ multiplex PCR, while TCRdb's copy carries only in-frame clones and drops some. The table has over 150,000 clones, more than 65% seen once. The gene calls are TRBV18 and TRBJ2-2, with a tentative D call TRBD2 (5 bases). The sequence was obtained from a human donor in a cohort sampled during active COVID-19. The sample consisted of peripheral blood. The chain's CDR3 is CASSPIARADGELFF. The CDR3 nucleotides read TGTGCCAGCTCACCGATAGCGCGGGCGGACGGGGAGCTGTTTTTT.